The sequence of this TCR beta chain was determined in a study of T cell repertoires in cytomegalovirus infection. Study overall: CMV infection plus the matching HLA type was flagged by public TCR beta signatures. Overall study results and limits: HLA-C-restricted, CMV-specific TCR beta clonotypes were dominant ex vivo. Summed frequency of public TCR beta families distinguished CMV carriers with the relevant HLA.

CDR1 and CDR2 from the germline V gene are SGHDN and FVKESK. The CDR3 sequence is 18 residues long. J lost 4 bases, V lost 4 bases, and 13 bases had no gene match. This clonotype was observed a handful of times. The target antigen is unknown. TCRdb recomputed calls from the reads with MiXCR, one row per CDR3 protein. The sample has about 260,000 distinct CDR3 sequences; 12% to 15% are singletons. The sequencing sample was made of PBMCs. The TCR originated in a human donor in good health (CMV status not recorded). Some clones in this sample may be carry-over from other donors' samples. This chain uses TRBV14 with TRBJ2-6, with 7 bases fitting TRBD1. The CDR3: CASSRRQGHSRGANVLTF. In DNA, the CDR3 is TGTGCCAGCAGCCGCAGACAGGGACACTCGCGGGGGGCCAACGTCCTGACTTTC.